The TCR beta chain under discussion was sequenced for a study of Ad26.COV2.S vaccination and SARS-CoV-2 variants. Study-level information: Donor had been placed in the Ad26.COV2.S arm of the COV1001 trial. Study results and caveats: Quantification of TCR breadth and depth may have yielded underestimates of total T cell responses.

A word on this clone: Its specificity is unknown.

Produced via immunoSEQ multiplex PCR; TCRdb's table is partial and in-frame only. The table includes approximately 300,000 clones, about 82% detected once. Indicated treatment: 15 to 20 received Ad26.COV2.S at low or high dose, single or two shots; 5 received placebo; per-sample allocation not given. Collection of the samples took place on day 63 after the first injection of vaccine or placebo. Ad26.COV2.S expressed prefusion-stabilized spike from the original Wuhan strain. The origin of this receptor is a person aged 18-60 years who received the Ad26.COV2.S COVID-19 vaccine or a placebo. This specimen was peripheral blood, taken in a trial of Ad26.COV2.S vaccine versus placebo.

The CDR3 region has the DNA TGTGCCAGCAGCGTAAAGGCGGGGCCCACAGATACGCAGTATTTT. Protein sequence: CASSVKAGPTDTQYF. The chain couples TRBV9 to TRBJ2-3; D is perhaps TRBD2 (6 bases). Germline V gene lookup returns CDR1 SGDLS and CDR2 YYNGEE. The CDR3 runs 15 residues. Trimming cost V 1 base and J 2 bases, with 11 bases left between them.